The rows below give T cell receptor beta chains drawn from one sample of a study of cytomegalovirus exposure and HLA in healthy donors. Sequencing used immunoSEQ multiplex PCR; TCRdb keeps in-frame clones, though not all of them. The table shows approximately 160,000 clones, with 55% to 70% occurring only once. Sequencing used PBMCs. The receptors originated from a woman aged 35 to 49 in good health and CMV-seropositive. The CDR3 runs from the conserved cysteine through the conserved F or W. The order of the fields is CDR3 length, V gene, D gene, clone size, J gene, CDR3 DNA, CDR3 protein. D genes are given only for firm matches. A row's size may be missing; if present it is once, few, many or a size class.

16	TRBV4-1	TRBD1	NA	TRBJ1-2	TGCGCCAGCGGCCAAGTATTCGCCGGGACAGACTATGGCTACACCTTC	CASGQVFAGTDYGYTF
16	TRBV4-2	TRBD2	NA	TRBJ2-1	TGTGCCAGCAGCCCAACGGTGCTAGCGGGGCACAATGAGCAGTTCTTC	CASSPTVLAGHNEQFF
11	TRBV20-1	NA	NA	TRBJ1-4	TGCAGTGCTCAGGGGCGTGAAAAACTGTTTTTT	CSAQGREKLFF
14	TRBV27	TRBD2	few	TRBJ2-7	TGTGCCAGCAGTTTCCGTCGGGGAGGGGACGAGCAGTACTTC	CASSFRRGGDEQYF
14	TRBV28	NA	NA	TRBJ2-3	TGTGCCAGCAGATCGGGAGCAAAAGCAGATACGCAGTATTTT	CASRSGAKADTQYF
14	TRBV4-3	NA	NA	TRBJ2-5	TGCGCCAGCAGCCAAGGGCAGGGGGGAGAGACCCAGTACTTC	CASSQGQGGETQYF
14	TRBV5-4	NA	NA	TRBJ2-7	TGTGCCAGCAGCTCGCGGGACTTAAGGCGAGGGCAGTACTTC	CASSSRDLRRGQYF
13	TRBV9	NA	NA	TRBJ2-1	TGTGCCAGCAGCGTAGGAAGCGACAATGAGCAGTTCTTC	CASSVGSDNEQFF
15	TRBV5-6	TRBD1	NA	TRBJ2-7	TGTGCCAGCAGCTTGGTGGGACAGGGAACCGACGAGCAGTACTTC	CASSLVGQGTDEQYF
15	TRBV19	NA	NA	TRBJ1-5	TGTGCCAGTAGTATGTTCGGCGGAAGGAATCAGCCCCAGCATTTT	CASSMFGGRNQPQHF
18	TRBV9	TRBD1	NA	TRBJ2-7	TGTGCCAGCAGCCCAAGATCCCCTGGGACAGGGTATTCCTACGAGCAGTACTTC	CASSPRSPGTGYSYEQYF
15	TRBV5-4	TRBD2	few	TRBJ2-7	TGTGCCAGCAGCTATGGGACTAGCGGGGCCGACGAGCAGTACTTC	CASSYGTSGADEQYF
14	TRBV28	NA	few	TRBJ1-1	TGTGCCAGCAGTTTCCGACAGGACGACACTGAAGCTTTCTTT	CASSFRQDDTEAFF
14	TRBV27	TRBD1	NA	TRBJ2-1	TGTGCCAGCAGTTTTTCACAGGGGATTGGTGAGCAGTTCTTC	CASSFSQGIGEQFF
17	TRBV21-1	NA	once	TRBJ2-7	TGTGCCAGCAGCAAAGCGGGGGGGGAATCTACCTCCTACGGGCAGTACTTC	CASSKAGGESTSYGQYF
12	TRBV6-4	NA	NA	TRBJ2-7	TGTGCCACCAAAAACAATGGTTACGAGCAGTACTTC	CATKNNGYEQYF
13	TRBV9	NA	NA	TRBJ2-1	TGTGCCAGCAGCGTAGGTGAGGGGGATGAGCAGTTCTTC	CASSVGEGDEQFF
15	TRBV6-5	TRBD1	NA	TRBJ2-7	TGTGCCAGCAGCTCGACAGGGTACGGCTCCTACGAGCAGTACTTC	CASSSTGYGSYEQYF
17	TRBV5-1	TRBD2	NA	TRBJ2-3	TGCGCCAGCAGCCTTAGCGGGAGCGCGGTTAGCACAGATACGCAGTATTTT	CASSLSGSAVSTDTQYF
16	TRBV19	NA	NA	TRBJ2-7	TGTGCCAGTAGTATAGTGGGTGAACAGGGAAGCCACGAGCAGTACTTC	CASSIVGEQGSHEQYF
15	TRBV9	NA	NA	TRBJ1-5	TGTGCCAGCAGCGTAGAGGCAGGGAGGGATCAGCCCCAGCATTTT	CASSVEAGRDQPQHF
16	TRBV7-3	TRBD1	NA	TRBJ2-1	TGTGCCAGCAGTCACTCCGGGACAGGGGGGCCCACGGAGCAGTTCTTC	CASSHSGTGGPTEQFF
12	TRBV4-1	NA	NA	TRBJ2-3	TGCGCCAGCAGCCGAGGAACAGATACGCAGTATTTT	CASSRGTDTQYF
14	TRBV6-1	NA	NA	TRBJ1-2	TGTGCCAGCAGTGAAGGCCGGGAAGGCTATGGCTACACCTTC	CASSEGREGYGYTF
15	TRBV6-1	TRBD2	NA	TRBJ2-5	TGTGCCAGCAGTGTTGGGGCGGTGGGGGGGAAGACCCAGTACTTC	CASSVGAVGGKTQYF
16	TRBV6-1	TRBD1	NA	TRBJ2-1	TGTGCCAGCAGAGAAACCCGGGACAGGGCCTACAATGAGCAGTTCTTC	CASRETRDRAYNEQFF
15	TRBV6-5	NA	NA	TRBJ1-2	TGTGCCAGCAGTTACTCGATTGCAGGCGCCTATGGCTACCCCTTC	CASSYSIAGAYGYPF
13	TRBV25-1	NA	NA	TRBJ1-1	TGTGCCAGCAGTCGAGATGGGGGAGGTGAAGCTTTCTTT	CASSRDGGGEAFF
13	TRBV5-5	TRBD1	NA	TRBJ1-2	TGTGCCAGCAGCCCGACAGGGGGATATGGCTACACCTTC	CASSPTGGYGYTF
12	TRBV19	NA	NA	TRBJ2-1	TGTGCCAGTAGCCTCGCGGTGGGTGAGCAGTTCTTC	CASSLAVGEQFF
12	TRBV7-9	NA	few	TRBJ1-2	TGTGCCAGCAGCTTAGGACAGGAGGGCTACACCTTC	CASSLGQEGYTF
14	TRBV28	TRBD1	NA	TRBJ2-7	TGTGCCAGCAGTAACAGGGGGCTCTCCTACGAGCAGTACTTC	CASSNRGLSYEQYF
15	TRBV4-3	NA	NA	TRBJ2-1	TGCGCCAGCAGCCAAGATTTGGTAGCGTACAATGAGCAGTTCTTC	CASSQDLVAYNEQFF
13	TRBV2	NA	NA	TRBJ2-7	TGTGCCAGCAGTTTGAACAGGCACTACGAGCAGTACTTC	CASSLNRHYEQYF
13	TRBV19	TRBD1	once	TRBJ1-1	TGTGCCAGTAGGTACAGGGGGGACACTGAAGCTTTCTTT	CASRYRGDTEAFF
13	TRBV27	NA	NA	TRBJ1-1	TGTGCCAGCAGTTATTTGGTAGGGGGGGATGCTTTCTTT	CASSYLVGGDAFF
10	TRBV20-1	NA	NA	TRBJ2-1	TGCAGTGCTTGCCGGGAAGAGCAGTTCTTC	CSACREEQFF
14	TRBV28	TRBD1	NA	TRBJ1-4	TGTGCCAGCAGTTTATCCGGGACAGATGAAAAACTGTTTTTT	CASSLSGTDEKLFF
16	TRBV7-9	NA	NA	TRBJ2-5	TGTGCCAGCAGCTTAGCCCCAGGGGGGAGCCAAGAGACCCAGTACTTC	CASSLAPGGSQETQYF
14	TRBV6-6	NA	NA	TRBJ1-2	TGTGCCAGCAGTTACCTGTTACAGGGCGACGGCTACACCTTC	CASSYLLQGDGYTF
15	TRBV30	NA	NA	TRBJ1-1	TGTGCCTGGAGTGTAACTCCGCCGGGGTCCACTGAAGCTTTCTTT	CAWSVTPPGSTEAFF
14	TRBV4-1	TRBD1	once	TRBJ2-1	TGCGCCAGCAGCCTAGGACAGGGGTTAAGTGAGCAGTTCTTC	CASSLGQGLSEQFF
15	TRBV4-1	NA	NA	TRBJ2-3	TGCGCCAGCAGCCAAGCCAGGGTAGGGTCAGATACGCAGTATTTT	CASSQARVGSDTQYF
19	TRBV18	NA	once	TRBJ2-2	TGTGCCAGCTCACTTAACTCGAGGTCCGGGAGTACGAACACCGGGGAGCTGTTTTTT	CASSLNSRSGSTNTGELFF
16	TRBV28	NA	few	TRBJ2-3	TGTGCCAGCAGTTTATTGGCAGGGCCCGACACAGATACGCAGTATTTT	CASSLLAGPDTDTQYF
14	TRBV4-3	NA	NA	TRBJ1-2	TGCGCCAGCAGCCAAGATTGGCGGGGCCATGGCTACACCTTC	CASSQDWRGHGYTF
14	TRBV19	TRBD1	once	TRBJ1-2	TGTGCCAGCTTACCCAGGGGGCTTGGCTATGGCTACACCTTC	CASLPRGLGYGYTF
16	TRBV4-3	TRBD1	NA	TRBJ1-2	TGCGCCAGCAGCCAAACCCCAGGGGGGCAGGGTAACGGCTACACCTTC	CASSQTPGGQGNGYTF
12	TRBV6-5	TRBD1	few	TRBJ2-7	TGTGCCACCGGACAGGGGACTCTCGAGCAGTACTTC	CATGQGTLEQYF
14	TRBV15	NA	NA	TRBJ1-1	TGTGCCACCAGCCAAGAGGGAGTAGGGGGAGCGGCTTTCTTT	CATSQEGVGGAAFF
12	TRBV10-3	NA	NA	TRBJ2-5	TGTGCCATCAGTGACAGGTCAGAGACCCAGTACTTC	CAISDRSETQYF
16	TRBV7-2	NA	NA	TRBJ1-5	TGTGCCAGCAGCTTAGGCGGCACAAGGAGCAATCAGCCCCAGCATTTT	CASSLGGTRSNQPQHF
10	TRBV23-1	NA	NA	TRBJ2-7	TGCGCCAGCAGACCCGGGACTGAGTACTTC	CASRPGTEYF
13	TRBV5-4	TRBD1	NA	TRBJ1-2	TGTGCCAGCAGCCAGGGACAGACCTATGGCTACACCTTC	CASSQGQTYGYTF
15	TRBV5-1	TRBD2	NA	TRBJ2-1	TGCGCCAGCAGCTTGGCACTAGCGGATAACAATGAGCAGTTCTTC	CASSLALADNNEQFF